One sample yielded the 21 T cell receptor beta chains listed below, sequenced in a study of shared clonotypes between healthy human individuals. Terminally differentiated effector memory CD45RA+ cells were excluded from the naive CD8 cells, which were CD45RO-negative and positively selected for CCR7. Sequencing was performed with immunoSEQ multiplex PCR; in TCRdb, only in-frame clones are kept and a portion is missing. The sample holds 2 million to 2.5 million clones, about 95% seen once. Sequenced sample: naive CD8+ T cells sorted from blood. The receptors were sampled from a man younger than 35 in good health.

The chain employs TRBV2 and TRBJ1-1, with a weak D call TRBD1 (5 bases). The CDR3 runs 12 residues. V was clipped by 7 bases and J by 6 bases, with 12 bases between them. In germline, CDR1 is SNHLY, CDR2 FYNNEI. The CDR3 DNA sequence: TGTGCCAGCACCGCGGGGGGGGCTGAAGCTTTCTTT. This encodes CASTAGGAEAFF.

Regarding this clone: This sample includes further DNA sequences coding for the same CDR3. As DNA, the CDR3 is TGTGCCAGCAGCTGGCAGACGGGGTACGAGCAGTACTTC. Protein: CASSWQTGYEQYF. The chain recombines TRBV5-6 with TRBJ2-7; D is possibly TRBD2 (5 bases). The CDR3 length is 13 residues. CDR1 is SGHDT, CDR2 YYEEEE, per germline. V was pared by 3 bases and J by 4 bases, with 11 bases between.

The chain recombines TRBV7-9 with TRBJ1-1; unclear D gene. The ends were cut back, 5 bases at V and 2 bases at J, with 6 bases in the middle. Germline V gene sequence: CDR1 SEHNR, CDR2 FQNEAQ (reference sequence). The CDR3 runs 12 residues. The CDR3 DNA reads TGTGCCAGCAGCCACTATAACACTGAAGCTTTCTTT. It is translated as CASSHYNTEAFF.

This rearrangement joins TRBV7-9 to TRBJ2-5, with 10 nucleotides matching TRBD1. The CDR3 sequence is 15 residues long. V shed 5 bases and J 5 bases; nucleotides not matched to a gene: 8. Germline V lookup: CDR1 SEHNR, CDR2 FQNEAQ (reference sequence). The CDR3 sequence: CASSDRDRGRETQYF. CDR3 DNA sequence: TGTGCCAGCAGCGACCGGGACAGGGGTAGGGAGACCCAGTACTTC. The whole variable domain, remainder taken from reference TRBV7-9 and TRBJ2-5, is DTGVSQNPRHKITKRGQNVTFRCDPISEHNRLYWYRQTLGQGPEFLTYFQNEAQLEKSRLLSDRFSAERPKGSFSTLEIQRTEQGDSAMYLCASSDRDRGRETQYFGPGTRLLVL.

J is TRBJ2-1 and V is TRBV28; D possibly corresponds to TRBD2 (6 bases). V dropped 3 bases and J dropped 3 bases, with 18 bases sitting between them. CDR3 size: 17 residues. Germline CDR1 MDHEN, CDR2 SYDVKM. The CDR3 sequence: CASSFVHVGGGYNEQFF. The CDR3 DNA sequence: TGTGCCAGCAGTTTCGTCCACGTGGGAGGAGGCTACAATGAGCAGTTCTTC.

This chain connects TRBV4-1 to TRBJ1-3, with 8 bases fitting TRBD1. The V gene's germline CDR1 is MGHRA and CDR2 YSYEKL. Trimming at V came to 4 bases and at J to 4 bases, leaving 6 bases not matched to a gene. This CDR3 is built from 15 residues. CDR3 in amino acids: CASSPLGQAGNTIYF. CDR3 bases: TGCGCCAGCAGCCCCCTGGGACAGGCGGGAAACACCATATATTTT.

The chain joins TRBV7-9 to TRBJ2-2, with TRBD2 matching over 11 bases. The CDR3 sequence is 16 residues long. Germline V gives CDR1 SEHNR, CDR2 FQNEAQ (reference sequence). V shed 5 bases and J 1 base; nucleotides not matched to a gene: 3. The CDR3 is CASSPGLAENTGELFF. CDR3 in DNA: TGTGCCAGCAGCCCGGGACTAGCGGAGAACACCGGGGAGCTGTTTTTT. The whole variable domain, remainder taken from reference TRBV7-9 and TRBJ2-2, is DTGVSQNPRHKITKRGQNVTFRCDPISEHNRLYWYRQTLGQGPEFLTYFQNEAQLEKSRLLSDRFSAERPKGSFSTLEIQRTEQGDSAMYLCASSPGLAENTGELFFGEGSRLTVL.

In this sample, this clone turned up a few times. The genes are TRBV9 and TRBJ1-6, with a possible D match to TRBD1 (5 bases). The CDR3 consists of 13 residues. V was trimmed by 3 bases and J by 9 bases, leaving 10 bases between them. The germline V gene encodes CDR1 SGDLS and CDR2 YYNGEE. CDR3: CASSADNPSPLHF. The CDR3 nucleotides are TGTGCCAGCAGCGCGGACAATCCTTCACCCCTCCACTTT.

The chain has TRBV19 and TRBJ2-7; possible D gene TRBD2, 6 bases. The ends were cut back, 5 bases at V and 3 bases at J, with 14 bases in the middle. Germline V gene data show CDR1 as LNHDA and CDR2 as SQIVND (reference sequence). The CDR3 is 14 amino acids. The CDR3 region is CASSPRRDDYEQYF. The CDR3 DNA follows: TGTGCCAGTAGTCCGCGGCGGGATGACTACGAGCAGTACTTC.

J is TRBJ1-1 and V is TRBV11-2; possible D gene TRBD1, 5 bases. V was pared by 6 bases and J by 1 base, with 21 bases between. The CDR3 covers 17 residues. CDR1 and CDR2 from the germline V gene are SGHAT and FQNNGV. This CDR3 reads CASRIHLGDGTNTEAFF. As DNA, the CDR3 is TGTGCCAGCAGAATCCACTTAGGAGACGGGACGAACACTGAAGCTTTCTTT.

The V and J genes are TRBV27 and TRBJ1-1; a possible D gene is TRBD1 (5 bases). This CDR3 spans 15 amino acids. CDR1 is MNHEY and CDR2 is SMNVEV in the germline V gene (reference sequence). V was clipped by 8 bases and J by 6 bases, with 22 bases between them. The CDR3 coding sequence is TGTGCCAGCTCCCGGGGGAATACCAGGGTCGCTGAAGCTTTCTTT. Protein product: CASSRGNTRVAEAFF.

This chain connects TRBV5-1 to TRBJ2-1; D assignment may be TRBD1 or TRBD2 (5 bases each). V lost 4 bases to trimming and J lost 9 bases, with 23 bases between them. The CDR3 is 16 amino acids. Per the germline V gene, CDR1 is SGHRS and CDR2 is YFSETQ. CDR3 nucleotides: TGCGCCAGCAGCCCGTCACTAGGGGCAGTGGAGAGTGAGCAGTTCTTC. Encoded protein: CASSPSLGAVESEQFF.

The CDR3, as DNA: TGTGCCAGCAGCGTAGTGCCCCTCCCGAATTTGGAGGGAAACACCATATATTTT. Protein: CASSVVPLPNLEGNTIYF. V usage is TRBV9 and J usage is TRBJ1-3; D call uncertain. Trimming left V 0 bases short and J 4 bases short, with 20 bases between. Germline V lookup: CDR1 SGDLS, CDR2 YYNGEE. The CDR3 loop spans 18 amino acids. The whole variable domain, filled in from reference TRBV9 and TRBJ1-3, reads DSGVTQTPKHLITATGQRVTLRCSPRSGDLSVYWYQQSLDQGLQFLIQYYNGEERAKGNILERFSAQQFPDLHSELNLSSLELGDSALYFCASSVVPLPNLEGNTIYFGEGSWLTVV.

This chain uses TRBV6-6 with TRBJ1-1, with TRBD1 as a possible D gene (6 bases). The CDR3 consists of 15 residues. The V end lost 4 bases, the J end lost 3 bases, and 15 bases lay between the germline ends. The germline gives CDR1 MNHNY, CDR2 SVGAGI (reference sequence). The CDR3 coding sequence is TGTGCCAGCAGTTTCTTCGGTCCAGGGGACACTGAAGCTTTCTTT. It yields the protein CASSFFGPGDTEAFF.

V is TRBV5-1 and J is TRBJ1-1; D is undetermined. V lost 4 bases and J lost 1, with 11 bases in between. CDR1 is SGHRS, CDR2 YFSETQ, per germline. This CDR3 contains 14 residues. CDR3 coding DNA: TGCGCCAGCAGCGTCTCGGGCCCGAACACTGAAGCTTTCTTT. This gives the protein CASSVSGPNTEAFF.

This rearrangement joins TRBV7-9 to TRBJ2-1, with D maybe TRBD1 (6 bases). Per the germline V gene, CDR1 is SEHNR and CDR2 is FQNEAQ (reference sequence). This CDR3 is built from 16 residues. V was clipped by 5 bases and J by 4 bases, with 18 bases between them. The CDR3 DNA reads TGTGCCAGCAGCAGAAAGGACAGATCAAATTACAATGAGCAGTTCTTC. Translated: CASSRKDRSNYNEQFF.

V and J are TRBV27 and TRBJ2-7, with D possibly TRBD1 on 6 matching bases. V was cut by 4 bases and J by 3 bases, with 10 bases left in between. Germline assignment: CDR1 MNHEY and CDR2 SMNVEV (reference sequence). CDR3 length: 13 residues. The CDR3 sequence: CASSSGQFYEQYF. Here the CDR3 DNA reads TGTGCCAGCAGTTCCGGACAGTTCTACGAGCAGTACTTC.

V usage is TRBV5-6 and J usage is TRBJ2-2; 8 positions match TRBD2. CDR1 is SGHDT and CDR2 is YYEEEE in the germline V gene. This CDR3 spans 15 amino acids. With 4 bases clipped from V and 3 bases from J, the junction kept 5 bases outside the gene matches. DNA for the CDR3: TGTGCCAGCAGCACCGGACTAGCCTACACCGGGGAGCTGTTTTTT. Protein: CASSTGLAYTGELFF.

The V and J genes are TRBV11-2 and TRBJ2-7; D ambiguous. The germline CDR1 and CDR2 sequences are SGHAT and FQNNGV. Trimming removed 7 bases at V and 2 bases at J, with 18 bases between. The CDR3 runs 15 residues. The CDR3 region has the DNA TGTGCCAGCAACGAGGTCGGAACAGAGACCTACGAGCAGTACTTC. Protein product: CASNEVGTETYEQYF.

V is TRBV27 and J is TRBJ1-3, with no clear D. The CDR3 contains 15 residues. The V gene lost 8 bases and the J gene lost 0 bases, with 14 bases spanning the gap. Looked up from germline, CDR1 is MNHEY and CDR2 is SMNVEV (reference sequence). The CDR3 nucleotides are TGTGCCAGCGGTACCTCGTCAAGCTCTGGAAACACCATATATTTT. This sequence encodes CASGTSSSSGNTIYF.

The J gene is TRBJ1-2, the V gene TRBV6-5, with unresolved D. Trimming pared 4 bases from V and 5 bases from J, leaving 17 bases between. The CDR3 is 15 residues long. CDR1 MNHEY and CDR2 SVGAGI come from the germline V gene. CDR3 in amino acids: CASSFGIADPYGYTF. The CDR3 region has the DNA TGTGCCAGCAGTTTTGGAATTGCGGACCCGTATGGCTACACCTTC.